Sequencing of this TCR beta chain was carried out in a study of cytomegalovirus exposure and HLA in healthy donors. Background on the study: The 110 or so validation repertoires, a later analysis reported, used the same platform as the approximately 670 first-cohort repertoires. Overall study findings and caveats: Reportedly, cytomegalovirus status was diagnosed with high sensitivity and specificity. The study put roughly 160 TCR beta chains on its list as cytomegalovirus-associated.

It was the approximately 120-subject validation cohort, separate from the approximately 700-subject first cohort, to which the donors belonged. Sequencing was performed with immunoSEQ multiplex PCR; in TCRdb, only in-frame clones are kept and a portion is missing. The data show 300,000 or so clones, approximately 91% seen once. As concerns this clone: Its specificity is unknown.

Germline V gene data show CDR1 as SGHVS and CDR2 as FNYEAQ. This CDR3 is built from 16 residues. J gave up 4 bases and V 4 bases, and 6 bases lay outside the gene matches. The clonotype was recovered from a man aged 25-45 years in good health and CMV-seronegative. The V call is TRBV7-6, the J call TRBJ2-2; 10 nucleotides line up with TRBD1. Sample: PBMCs. The CDR3 sequence: CASSSRQGAATGELFF. Here the CDR3 DNA reads TGTGCCAGCAGCTCCCGACAGGGGGCGGCCACCGGGGAGCTGTTTTTT.